A single sample gave rise to the 9 T cell receptor beta chains below, sequenced in a study of control samples from healthy donors and cancer patients. Here immunoSEQ multiplex PCR was the method, and the copy in TCRdb shows in-frame clones only, minus some. Of around 150,000 clones listed, around 95% are singletons. The sample comprised blood. The receptors derive from a woman aged 40 to 49 in good health.

This chain joins TRBV7-9 and TRBJ2-1; 8 bases fit TRBD1. The germline gives CDR1 SEHNR, CDR2 FQNEAQ (reference sequence). V was pared by 5 bases and J by 0 bases, with 6 bases of the junction left unmatched. The CDR3 length is 16 residues. The CDR3 here is CASSPWTGPSYNEQFF. CDR3 nucleotide sequence: TGTGCCAGCAGCCCCTGGACAGGGCCCTCCTACAATGAGCAGTTCTTC.

The chain has TRBV11-2 and TRBJ2-7, with 8 bases fitting TRBD1. Germline V gene data show CDR1 as SGHAT and CDR2 as FQNNGV. Trimming took 4 bases from V and 3 from J; bases not matched to a gene: 5. CDR3 length equals 14 residues. The CDR3 sequence: CASSSTGVSYEQYF. CDR3 nucleotides: TGTGCCAGCAGCTCGACAGGGGTGAGCTACGAGCAGTACTTC.

The chain links TRBV9 to TRBJ1-5; 8 bases are shared with TRBD1. The V gene's germline CDR1 is SGDLS and CDR2 YYNGEE. This CDR3 has 14 residues. V was pared by 3 bases and J by 4 bases, with 3 bases of the junction left unmatched. CDR3 region: CASSAGQGNQPQHF. DNA of the CDR3: TGTGCCAGCAGCGCCGGACAGGGAAATCAGCCCCAGCATTTT.

The J gene is TRBJ1-1, the V gene TRBV19; D unresolved. The germline CDR1 and CDR2 sequences are LNHDA and SQIVND (reference sequence). The CDR3 spans 14 residues. Trimming removed 1 base from V and 0 bases from J, with 6 bases in between. CDR3 region: CASSIAVLNTEAFF. The CDR3, as DNA: TGTGCCAGTAGTATAGCGGTCTTGAACACTGAAGCTTTCTTT.

The chain links TRBV4-3 to TRBJ2-6; D is ambiguous. The V gene's germline CDR1 is LGHNA and CDR2 YSLEER. Trimming left V 2 bases short and J 4 bases short, with 9 bases between. This CDR3 has 15 residues. The CDR3 spells CASSQTSIGANVLTF. The CDR3 DNA reads TGCGCCAGCAGCCAAACCTCGATAGGGGCCAACGTCCTGACTTTC.

CDR3 region: CASRDPGFHEQYF. The CDR3 DNA reads as TGTGCCAGCAGAGACCCAGGGTTCCACGAGCAGTACTTC. The V gene is TRBV6-5, the J gene TRBJ2-7; tentatively, D is TRBD1 (5 bases). CDR3 length equals 13 residues. The V end lost 6 bases, the J end lost 5 bases, and 14 bases lay between the germline ends. Germline V lookup: CDR1 MNHEY, CDR2 SVGAGI.

This clone was seen a single time. The chain links TRBV2 to TRBJ1-5; D is uncertain. Trimming cost V 3 bases and J 6 bases, with 6 bases left between them. Germline V CDR1 and CDR2: SNHLY, FYNNEI. The CDR3 sequence is 12 residues long. The CDR3 loop is CASSDRAQPQHF. The CDR3 DNA reads as TGTGCCAGCAGTGACCGGGCTCAGCCCCAGCATTTT.

The rearrangement uses TRBV4-3 and TRBJ1-1; TRBD1 matches at 7 bases. Losses at the gene ends were 0 bases for V and 5 bases for J; bases not matched to a gene: 9. This CDR3 contains 16 residues. Germline CDR1 is LGHNA and CDR2 is YSLEER. The CDR3 protein is CASSQETGRVRTEAFF. The CDR3 nucleotides read TGCGCCAGCAGCCAAGAGACAGGGAGGGTTAGGACTGAAGCTTTCTTT.

The J gene is TRBJ1-2, the V gene TRBV28, with 11 positions matching TRBD1. CDR3 size: 16 residues. V was clipped by 6 bases and J by 7 bases; unmatched bases: 13. CDR1 is MDHEN, CDR2 SYDVKM, per germline. The CDR3 sequence is CASRVGQGAVGSGYTF. The DNA of the CDR3 is TGTGCCAGCAGGGTAGGACAGGGGGCTGTAGGTAGTGGCTACACCTTC.